Following are 30 T cell receptor beta chains from one sample sequenced in a study of shared clonotypes between healthy human individuals. Naive CD8 cells lacked CD45RO, underwent positive selection for CCR7 and left out terminally differentiated effector memory CD45RA+ cells. TCRdb's table, derived via immunoSEQ multiplex PCR, lists solely in-frame clones and lacks some. The sample records around 700,000 clones, about 91% being singletons. Sequenced sample: naive CD8+ T cells sorted from blood. Receptors were obtained from a man younger than 40 in good health.

V and J are TRBV27 and TRBJ2-3, with unresolved D. The CDR3 contains 13 residues. Trimming pared 4 bases from V and 2 bases from J, leaving 7 bases between. From germline, CDR1 is MNHEY and CDR2 SMNVEV (reference sequence). The CDR3 reads CASSWSLTDTQYF. The CDR3 coding sequence is TGTGCCAGCAGTTGGTCCCTCACAGATACGCAGTATTTT.

The chain joins TRBV7-9 to TRBJ1-2; 8 bases agree with TRBD1. The germline V gene has CDR1 SEHNR and CDR2 FQNEAQ (reference sequence). V was pared by 5 bases and J by 5 bases, with 4 bases of the junction left unmatched. There are 13 residues in the CDR3. The CDR3 spells CASSPGTGYGYTF. The CDR3 bases are TGTGCCAGCAGCCCCGGGACAGGATATGGCTACACCTTC.

The V and J genes are TRBV19 and TRBJ2-1, with unresolved D. In germline, CDR1 is LNHDA, CDR2 SQIVND (reference sequence). The V end was cut by 3 bases, the J end by 2 bases, with 2 bases between. This CDR3 spans 12 amino acids. The CDR3 here is CASSMAYNEQFF. The CDR3 DNA follows: TGTGCCAGTAGTATGGCCTACAATGAGCAGTTCTTC.

This clone was picked up a small number of times. The rearrangement uses TRBV11-2 and TRBJ2-7, with 8 bases fitting TRBD1. The junction had 2 bases not matched to a gene; V was cut back by 1 base and J by 3 bases. Germline CDR1 is SGHAT and CDR2 is FQNNGV. CDR3 length: 14 residues. The DNA of the CDR3 is TGTGCCAGCAGCTTAGGGACAGGGCTCTACGAGCAGTACTTC. It encodes CASSLGTGLYEQYF.

V and J are TRBV7-2 and TRBJ1-5; D gene uncertain. The CDR3 loop spans 15 amino acids. CDR1 and CDR2 (germline): SGHTA, FQGNSA. V lost 5 bases and J 0 bases, leaving 11 bases between the germline ends. The CDR3 sequence is CASSPLSISNQPQHF. CDR3 DNA sequence: TGTGCCAGCAGCCCCCTTAGTATTAGCAATCAGCCCCAGCATTTT.

The chain carries TRBV7-8 and TRBJ2-1; no clear D. Germline V gives CDR1 SGHVS, CDR2 FQNEAQ. V dropped 10 bases and J dropped 3 bases, with 16 bases sitting between them. This CDR3 comprises 14 residues. In DNA form, the CDR3 reads TGTGCCACCGTACTGGCGATTGGCTACAATGAGCAGTTCTTC. Translating gives CATVLAIGYNEQFF.

In this sample, this clone turned up once. V is TRBV27 and J is TRBJ2-7; TRBD2 matches at 7 bases. The CDR3 has 13 amino acids. CDR1 is MNHEY, CDR2 SMNVEV, per germline (reference sequence). V trimming: 10 bases; J trimming: 1 base; junction bases outside the gene matches: 7. The CDR3 DNA is TGTGCCACTTCGAGCGGGGATTCCTACGAGCAGTACTTC. Translating gives CATSSGDSYEQYF.

The V call is TRBV28, the J call TRBJ1-5, with D unclear. There are 14 residues in the CDR3. The ends were cut back, 8 bases at V and 0 bases at J, with 11 bases in the middle. CDR1 and CDR2 (germline): MDHEN, SYDVKM. CDR3 loop: CASGRQYSNQPQHF. As DNA, the CDR3 is TGTGCCAGCGGAAGACAATATAGCAATCAGCCCCAGCATTTT. Variable domain in full (rest from reference TRBV28 and TRBJ1-5): DVKVTQSSRYLVKRTGEKVFLECVQDMDHENMFWYRQDPGLGLRLIYFSYDVKMKEKGDIPEGYSVSREKKERFSLILESASTNQTSMYLCASGRQYSNQPQHFGDGTRLSIL.

The J gene is TRBJ2-5, the V gene TRBV7-9; D remains ambiguous. Trimming stripped 4 bases from V and 5 bases from J, with 14 bases between. The length of the CDR3 is 14 residues. Per germline, CDR1 SEHNR and CDR2 FQNEAQ (reference sequence). The CDR3 region has the DNA TGTGCCAGCAGCTCCCCCGGCATAGAGGAGACCCAGTACTTC. It codes for CASSSPGIEETQYF.

The chain carries TRBV29-1 and TRBJ2-5; D is unclear. The CDR3 loop spans 11 amino acids. Germline V lookup: CDR1 SQVTM, CDR2 ANQGSEA. V lost 3 bases, J lost 5 bases, and 7 bases lay in between. The CDR3 protein is CSVDEWETQYF. In nucleotides, the CDR3 is TGCAGCGTTGACGAGTGGGAGACCCAGTACTTC.

This chain links TRBV6-1 with TRBJ1-3; no reliable D call. Germline V lookup: CDR1 MNHNS, CDR2 SASEGT. V lost 1 base, J lost 7 bases, and 5 bases lay in between. The CDR3 has 12 residues. For the CDR3, the DNA is TGTGCCAGCAGTGAAGTAAGGAACACCATATATTTT. The encoded protein is CASSEVRNTIYF.

The chain has TRBV7-6 and TRBJ2-1, with TRBD2 matching over 7 bases. This CDR3 comprises 15 residues. CDR1 and CDR2 from the germline V gene are SGHVS and FNYEAQ. V was pared by 5 bases and J by 4 bases, with 8 bases of the junction left unmatched. In DNA, the CDR3 is TGTGCCAGCAGCATCGGACTAGGGCTTTACAATGAGCAGTTCTTC. Amino acids: CASSIGLGLYNEQFF.

The chain couples TRBV7-9 to TRBJ2-7; 7 bases fit TRBD2. Trimming at V came to 5 bases and at J to 0 bases, leaving 10 bases not matched to a gene. This CDR3 is built from 16 residues. Per the germline V gene, CDR1 is SEHNR and CDR2 is FQNEAQ (reference sequence). Written as DNA, the CDR3 is TGTGCCAGCAGCCCTAAAATGGGACTAAGCTCCTACGAGCAGTACTTC. This codes for CASSPKMGLSSYEQYF.

The chain recombines TRBV27 with TRBJ2-3, with D maybe TRBD1 (5 bases). This CDR3 is 14 amino acids long. The ends were cut back, 1 base at V and 3 bases at J, with 8 bases in the middle. Per the germline V gene, CDR1 is MNHEY and CDR2 is SMNVEV (reference sequence). CDR3 protein: CASSLFRQTDTQYF. The CDR3 DNA reads TGTGCCAGCAGTTTATTCCGACAGACAGATACGCAGTATTTT.

The rearrangement joins TRBV4-1 to TRBJ2-2; tentatively, D is TRBD1 (5 bases). CDR1 and CDR2 (germline): MGHRA, YSYEKL. The CDR3 is 14 amino acids. V lost 6 bases to trimming and J lost 0 bases, with 8 bases between them. The CDR3 region is CASSEQANTGELFF. In DNA form, the CDR3 reads TGCGCCAGCAGTGAACAGGCGAACACCGGGGAGCTGTTTTTT.

V and J are TRBV7-9 and TRBJ1-4; D gene uncertain. This CDR3 is 11 amino acids long. V was shortened by 5 bases and J by 5 bases, with 3 bases between the two germline ends. Germline assignment: CDR1 SEHNR and CDR2 FQNEAQ (reference sequence). As DNA, the CDR3 is TGTGCCAGCAGCAAGAATGAAAAACTGTTTTTT. It translates to CASSKNEKLFF.

The V and J genes are TRBV6-1 and TRBJ2-2; 7 positions match TRBD2. There are 14 residues in the CDR3. Looked up from germline, CDR1 is MNHNS and CDR2 is SASEGT. The V gene end was trimmed by 8 bases and the J gene end by 4 bases; junction bases not matched to a gene: 7. In DNA form, the CDR3 reads TGTGCCAGCCCGGGACTACAAACCACCGGGGAGCTGTTTTTT. It translates to CASPGLQTTGELFF.

Of note for this clone: In the same sample, other DNA sequences code for this CDR3. The chain is built from TRBV5-1 and TRBJ1-1; perhaps TRBD1 as D (5 bases). The CDR3 has 13 amino acids. V was cut by 4 bases and J by 5 bases, with 12 bases left in between. Germline V lookup: CDR1 SGHRS, CDR2 YFSETQ. CDR3 amino acids: CASSLGGGTEAFF. As DNA, the CDR3 is TGCGCCAGCAGCCTTGGGGGAGGGACTGAAGCTTTCTTT. The whole variable domain, filled in from reference TRBV5-1 and TRBJ1-1, reads KAGVTQTPRYLIKTRGQQVTLSCSPISGHRSVSWYQQTPGQGLQFLFEYFSETQRNKGNFPGRFSGRQFSNSRSEMNVSTLELGDSALYLCASSLGGGTEAFFGQGTRLTVV.

The rearrangement links TRBV5-4 to TRBJ2-3; 9 bases line up with TRBD1. V was pared by 1 base and J by 3 bases, with 3 bases of the junction left unmatched. The V gene's germline CDR1 is SGHNT and CDR2 YYREEE (reference sequence). The CDR3 contains 15 residues. The chain's CDR3 is CASSLIQGATDTQYF. The CDR3 DNA sequence: TGTGCCAGCAGCTTGATACAGGGGGCTACAGATACGCAGTATTTT.

The chain employs TRBV9 and TRBJ2-3; the match to TRBD2 covers 11 bases. In germline, CDR1 is SGDLS, CDR2 YYNGEE. The CDR3 contains 18 residues. V shed 0 bases and J 8 bases; nucleotides not matched to a gene: 14. This CDR3 is CASSVVTSGSIVPGTQYF. CDR3 sequence (DNA): TGTGCCAGCAGCGTAGTTACTAGCGGGAGTATTGTCCCAGGTACGCAGTATTTT.

The chain recombines TRBV9 with TRBJ2-7, with D perhaps given as TRBD1 or TRBD2 (6 bases each). The CDR3 has 15 amino acids. Germline V lookup: CDR1 SGDLS, CDR2 YYNGEE. Trimming took 0 bases from V and 2 from J, leaving 12 bases between them. CDR3 amino acids: CASSVAGGPTYEQYF. The CDR3 DNA sequence: TGTGCCAGCAGCGTAGCCGGGGGCCCTACCTACGAGCAGTACTTC.

J is TRBJ1-2 and V is TRBV29-1; 8 bases fit TRBD1. Unmatched junction bases numbered 13, after V lost 5 bases and J lost 8 bases. The CDR3 extends over 14 amino acids. Germline CDR1 SQVTM, CDR2 ANQGSEA. The CDR3 spells CSVWIPGQASGYTF. For the CDR3, the DNA is TGCAGCGTTTGGATACCGGGACAGGCGAGCGGCTACACCTTC.

V usage is TRBV7-2 and J usage is TRBJ2-1, with D unresolved. Trimming stripped 5 bases from V and 6 bases from J, with 11 bases between. Germline loops: CDR1 SGHTA, CDR2 FQGNSA. The CDR3 sequence is 13 residues long. CDR3 DNA sequence: TGTGCCAGCAGCCCTCAGGCCATCAATGAGCAGTTCTTC. It codes for CASSPQAINEQFF. The full variable domain, rest sourced from reference TRBV7-2 and TRBJ2-1, is GAGVSQSPSNKVTEKGKDVELRCDPISGHTALYWYRQSLGQGLEFLIYFQGNSAPDKSGLPSDRFSAERTGGSVSTLTIQRTQQEDSAVYLCASSPQAINEQFFGPGTRLTVL.

This clone occurred a few times. The chain couples TRBV6-6 to TRBJ2-1, with 11 bases matching TRBD2. The CDR3 runs 16 residues. Germline V gene lookup returns CDR1 MNHNY and CDR2 SVGAGI (reference sequence). Trimming took 4 bases from V and 2 from J; bases not matched to a gene: 4. The CDR3 loop reads CASSSLAGGPYNEQFF. In DNA, the CDR3 is TGTGCCAGCAGTTCTCTAGCGGGAGGCCCCTACAATGAGCAGTTCTTC.

The chain employs TRBV7-6 and TRBJ2-2; maybe TRBD1 (5 bases). V lost 2 bases and J 2 bases, leaving 15 bases between the germline ends. CDR1 SGHVS and CDR2 FNYEAQ come from the germline V gene. The CDR3 runs to 17 residues. The CDR3 loop reads CASSLLHSDRNTGELFF. CDR3 DNA sequence: TGTGCCAGCAGCTTACTCCACTCCGACAGAAACACCGGGGAGCTGTTTTTT.

The CDR3 here is CASSDPGGGQFF. The CDR3 DNA reads as TGTGCCAGCAGCGACCCCGGGGGAGGGCAGTTCTTC. The chain has TRBV9 and TRBJ2-1, with TRBD2 as a possible D gene (6 bases). Deletions cut 3 bases from V and 12 bases from J, with 13 bases between. The CDR3 runs 12 residues. CDR1 and CDR2 from the germline V gene are SGDLS and YYNGEE.

The rearrangement links TRBV18 to TRBJ1-3; 7 nucleotides align to TRBD1. Germline-derived CDR1 and CDR2 are KGHSH and LQKENI. Trimming at V came to 7 bases and at J to 0 bases, leaving 6 bases not matched to a gene. The CDR3 extends over 15 amino acids. The CDR3 region is CASFSGTDSGNTIYF. CDR3 bases: TGTGCCAGCTTTTCTGGGACAGACTCTGGAAACACCATATATTTT.

The genes are TRBV9 and TRBJ2-7; 8 bases map to TRBD1. This CDR3 is 15 amino acids long. Germline V gives CDR1 SGDLS, CDR2 YYNGEE. Trimming cost V 1 base and J 1 base; bases outside gene matches: 4. CDR3 nucleotides: TGTGCCAGCAGCGTATCAGGGACAGGATCCTACGAGCAGTACTTC. It is translated as CASSVSGTGSYEQYF. The full variable domain, its missing parts supplied by reference TRBV9 and TRBJ2-7, is DSGVTQTPKHLITATGQRVTLRCSPRSGDLSVYWYQQSLDQGLQFLIQYYNGEERAKGNILERFSAQQFPDLHSELNLSSLELGDSALYFCASSVSGTGSYEQYFGPGTRLTVT.

The genes are TRBV10-1 and TRBJ2-3, with D perhaps TRBD1 (5 bases). CDR1 and CDR2 (germline): WNHNN, SYGVQD (reference sequence). Trimming cost V 3 bases and J 2 bases, with 12 bases left between them. This CDR3 contains 15 residues. CDR3 loop: CASSEGLGDTDTQYF. The CDR3 coding sequence is TGCGCCAGCAGTGAAGGTCTAGGGGACACAGATACGCAGTATTTT.

The genes are TRBV25-1 and TRBJ2-7; TRBD1 aligns across 8 bases. The CDR3 contains 14 residues. J lost 6 bases, V lost 1 base, and 5 bases had no gene match. From germline, CDR1 is MGHDK and CDR2 SYGVNS. The CDR3 sequence: CASSELGQAAEQYF. The CDR3 nucleotides are TGTGCCAGCAGTGAATTGGGACAGGCGGCCGAGCAGTACTTC.